This T cell receptor (beta chain) derives from a study of blood T cell repertoires in COVID-19. As for the study in general: T cells, B-cell-depleted T cells, or PBMCs provided the cDNA or gDNA that served as material.

As processed by the authors: Using reference gene primer amplification, nucleated cell counts were estimated. The assay was immunoSEQ multiplex PCR, and TCRdb's table has in-frame clones only and misses some. V and J calls and clone size come straight from that table; D and trimming were deduced from the DNA. The sample includes some 75,000 clones, roughly 90% seen only once; the top ten take about 0.56%. Germline CDR1 and CDR2: LGHDT and YNNKEL (reference sequence). Trimming took 5 bases from V and 8 from J, leaving 15 bases between them. The length of the CDR3 is 13 residues. Specimen: peripheral blood. This sequence joins TRBV3-1 (or the pseudogene TRBV3-2) and TRBJ1-2; tentatively, D is TRBD1 (5 bases). The clonotype comes from a man aged 55 to 69 with acute or convalescent COVID-19. The CDR3 spells CASSDRPQGGYTF. CDR3 coding DNA: TGTGCCAGCAGCGACCGGCCTCAGGGCGGCTACACCTTC.